Shown below are 11 T cell receptor beta chains from a single sample sequenced in a study of post-analysis software for immune sequencing data. General study results and limits: The study found TRBV5-6, TRBV5-1 and TRBV20-1 among a few TRBV segments more frequent in patients than controls.

Their antigens are not known. Prepared libraries of TCR beta cDNA carried unique molecular identifiers. TCRdb ran MiXCR on the PCR reads and lists one entry per CDR3 protein. The sample consists of about 620,000 distinct CDR3 sequences, about 40% of them appearing once. Sequencing was performed on blood. The receptors stem from a girl between 5 and 17 years old with multiple sclerosis.

This clonotype was counted between two and nine times. The chain is built from TRBV20-1 and TRBJ2-3; 14 bases are shared with TRBD2. After removal of 3 bases from V and 0 bases from J, the junction contained 5 bases not matched to a gene. This CDR3 spans 17 amino acids. Germline CDR1 and CDR2: DFQATT and SNEGSKA (reference sequence). The chain's CDR3 is CSARGLAGVGSTDTQYF. The CDR3 coding sequence is TGCAGTGCTAGGGGACTAGCGGGAGTCGGAAGCACAGATACGCAGTATTTT.

The chain carries TRBV29-1 and TRBJ2-7; 9 bases are a match to TRBD1. Trimming at V came to 7 bases and at J to 0 bases, leaving 7 bases not matched to a gene. CDR1 is SQVTM, CDR2 ANQGSEA, per germline. There are 14 residues in the CDR3. The CDR3 protein is CSATDRGSSYEQYF. The CDR3 nucleotides are TGCAGCGCTACGGACAGGGGAAGCTCCTACGAGCAGTACTTC.

The rearrangement links TRBV3-1 to TRBJ2-6; D not resolved. V lost 4 bases and J lost 0, with 7 bases in between. The CDR3 consists of 15 residues. From germline, CDR1 is LGHDT and CDR2 YNNKEL (reference sequence). This CDR3 reads CASSPVFSGANVLTF. The CDR3 DNA sequence: TGTGCCAGCAGCCCCGTATTCTCTGGGGCCAACGTCCTGACTTTC.

The J gene is TRBJ2-7, the V gene TRBV5-5; possible D gene TRBD1, 5 bases. The V end lost 4 bases, the J end lost 5 bases, and 19 bases lay between the germline ends. In germline, CDR1 is SGHKS, CDR2 YYEKEE (reference sequence). The length of the CDR3 is 15 residues. CDR3 amino acids: CASSPPWGPGDEQYV. Written as DNA, the CDR3 is TGTGCCAGCAGCCCACCTTGGGGCCCTGGGGACGAGCAGTACGTC.

The chain recombines TRBV12-3 or TRBV12-4 with TRBJ2-6, with 11 nucleotides matching TRBD2. This CDR3 spans 18 amino acids. The V gene end was trimmed by 5 bases and the J gene end by 4 bases; junction bases not matched to a gene: 10. CDR3 region: CASSRLAGPRLGANVLTF. The DNA of the CDR3 is TGTGCCAGCAGTAGACTAGCGGGACCGAGGCTCGGGGCCAACGTCCTGACTTTC.

The chain uses TRBV7-2 and TRBJ2-1, with 11 bases fitting TRBD2. This CDR3 has 15 amino acids. CDR1 and CDR2 from the germline V gene are SGHTA and FQGNSA. Trimming cost V 3 bases and J 9 bases; bases outside gene matches: 7. The CDR3 reads CASSFSGGVRGEQFF. As DNA, the CDR3 is TGTGCCAGCAGCTTTAGCGGGGGGGTTAGAGGTGAGCAGTTCTTC. Full variable domain (rest looked up from reference TRBV7-2 and TRBJ2-1): GAGVSQSPSNKVTEKGKDVELRCDPISGHTALYWYRQSLGQGLEFLIYFQGNSAPDKSGLPSDRFSAERTGGSVSTLTIQRTQQEDSAVYLCASSFSGGVRGEQFFGPGTRLTVL.

CDR3 bases: TGCGCCAGCGGCGGGACAGGGGGCGACGAGCAGTACTTC. Its translation is CASGGTGGDEQYF. The chain uses TRBV5-1 and TRBJ2-5; 12 bases match TRBD1. The J call is doubtful: the DNA matches TRBJ2-7 better. The germline CDR1 and CDR2 sequences are SGHRS and YFSETQ. This CDR3 region has 13 residues.

This clonotype was picked up a small number of times. The chain has TRBV7-9 and TRBJ2-5; 11 nucleotides agree with TRBD2. The J call is uncertain, as TRBJ2-7 better fits the DNA end. The CDR3 sequence is 15 residues long. Germline CDR1 reads SEHNR; CDR2 reads FQNEAQ (reference sequence). The CDR3 loop reads CASSFVAGGRDEQYF. CDR3 nucleotides: TGTGCCAGCAGCTTCGTAGCGGGAGGGAGAGACGAGCAGTACTTC.

This chain uses TRBV6-1 with TRBJ2-5, with D maybe TRBD2 (7 bases). Trimming pared 10 bases from V and 4 bases from J, leaving 19 bases between. This CDR3 has 14 residues. Germline V CDR1 and CDR2: MNHNS, SASEGT. CDR3 protein: CATQKGGGGETQYF. The DNA of the CDR3 is TGTGCCACACAAAAGGGAGGGGGTGGAGAGACCCAGTACTTC.

This clonotype was counted a few times. CDR3: CASSPLGTTTDTQYF. The CDR3 region has the DNA TGTGCCAGCTCACCCCTCGGGACTACAACAGATACGCAGTATTTT. The genes are TRBV18 and TRBJ2-3, with 7 positions matching TRBD2. The germline CDR1 and CDR2 sequences are KGHSH and LQKENI. The CDR3 totals 15 residues. The V and J ends lost 3 bases and 3 bases, in that order; junction bases with no gene match: 6.

This clonotype was counted between two and nine times. This chain joins TRBV6-1 and TRBJ2-1, with a weak D call TRBD2 (5 bases). CDR3 length: 12 amino acids. Per the germline V gene, CDR1 is MNHNS and CDR2 is SASEGT. Trimming shortened V by 3 bases and J by 8 bases, and 8 bases separated the two germline ends. CDR3 in DNA: TGTGCCAGCAGTGAGGTAGCGTATGAGCAGTTCTTC. Its protein is CASSEVAYEQFF.